Shown below are 23 T cell receptor beta chains from a single sample sequenced in a study of human T cells and chemical hapten exposure (dated by TCRdb to the early 2020s). The time point label of this sample denotes: pre-sensitization, week 0. Read against the paper, the sample's treatment or condition label means: therapeutic diphenylcyclopropenone sensitization with weekly scalp DPC. The protocol used for the library was RACE. This sample was sequenced with a NextSeq 500. TCRdb reran the public reads through fastp at Q25 and MiXCR, keeping productive beta chains. CDR3 protein sequences are deduplicated, and each keeps its most common genes and DNA. This sample lists roughly 380,000 distinct CDR3 sequences; 4% to 6% were detected once. Of the sample, just over 2.5% falls within the top ten clones. The sequences come from whole blood, collected in connection with sensitization to the hapten diphenylcyclopropenone (DPC). The receptors come from a woman aged 50 to 60 with alopecia areata. Some clones in this sample may be carry-over from other donors' samples.

This clonotype was found many times. CDR3 protein: CSVEGVSEETQYF. DNA for the CDR3: TGCAGCGTTGAAGGGGTCAGCGAAGAGACCCAGTACTTC. The gene calls are TRBV29-1 and TRBJ2-5; D ambiguous. This CDR3 region has 13 residues. The germline CDR1 and CDR2 sequences are SQVTM and ANQGSEA. V gave up 1 base and J gave up 3 bases, with 9 bases separating them.

A few counts support this clonotype. V is TRBV18 and J is TRBJ1-5; 7 bases fit TRBD1. From germline, CDR1 is KGHSH and CDR2 LQKENI. This CDR3 spans 16 amino acids. V trimming: 4 bases; J trimming: 0 bases; junction bases outside the gene matches: 6. CDR3 nucleotide sequence: TGTGCCAGCTCACATACAGGGGCCATTAGCAATCAGCCCCAGCATTTT. This sequence encodes CASSHTGAISNQPQHF. Using reference TRBV18 and TRBJ1-5 for the parts outside the CDR3, the full variable domain is NAGVMQNPRHLVRRRGQEARLRCSPMKGHSHVYWYRQLPEEGLKFMVYLQKENIIDESGMPKERFSAEFPKEGPSILRIQQVVRGDSAAYFCASSHTGAISNQPQHFGDGTRLSIL.

This clonotype turned up a few times. The rearrangement joins TRBV3-1 to TRBJ1-2, with D unresolved. V was pared by 3 bases and J by 5 bases, with 13 bases between. The CDR3 sequence is 14 residues long. CDR1 and CDR2 (germline): LGHDT, YNNKEL (reference sequence). CDR3 in amino acids: CASSQFGVEYGYTF. The CDR3 nucleotides are TGTGCCAGCAGCCAGTTCGGGGTGGAGTATGGCTACACCTTC.

This clonotype showed up many times. The chain carries TRBV20-1 and TRBJ1-5; 7 bases match TRBD1. The V gene's germline CDR1 is DFQATT and CDR2 SNEGSKA (reference sequence). V trimming: 5 bases; J trimming: 2 bases; junction bases outside the gene matches: 12. This CDR3 contains 16 residues. In DNA, the CDR3 is TGCAGTGCTGGGGGACAGATCTCCGGCGGCAATCAGCCCCAGCATTTT. Amino acids: CSAGGQISGGNQPQHF.

The chain links TRBV7-9 to TRBJ1-6; D remains unclear. Trimming removed 5 bases at V and 14 bases at J, with 13 bases between. Germline lookup yields CDR1 SEHNR and CDR2 FQNEAQ (reference sequence). The CDR3 totals 12 residues. This CDR3 is CASSPPEWALHF. CDR3 in DNA: TGTGCCAGCAGCCCGCCTGAATGGGCCCTCCACTTT.

This clonotype was seen ten or more times. V gene TRBV7-6 combines with J gene TRBJ2-3; 8 nucleotides align to TRBD2. The CDR3 is 12 residues long. The trim removed 8 bases at V and 4 bases at J, leaving 2 bases unmatched. Germline V CDR1 and CDR2: SGHVS, FNYEAQ. The CDR3 DNA reads TGTGCCAGCGGAGCGGGAGCAGATACGCAGTATTTT. Protein sequence: CASGAGADTQYF. Full variable domain (remainder filled in from reference TRBV7-6 and TRBJ2-3): GAGVSQSPRYKVTKRGQDVALRCDPISGHVSLYWYRQALGQGPEFLTYFNYEAQQDKSGLPNDRFSAERPEGSISTLTIQRTEQRDSAMYRCASGAGADTQYFGPGTRLTVL.

The table lists this clonotype with a few counts. The chain recombines TRBV27 with TRBJ1-5; D uncertain. In germline, CDR1 is MNHEY, CDR2 SMNVEV (reference sequence). Trimming removed 4 bases at V and 5 bases at J, with 12 bases between. The CDR3 covers 14 residues. CDR3 nucleotide sequence: TGTGCCAGCAGTTCTGGTTCAGTGGATCAGCCCCAGCATTTT. Its translation is CASSSGSVDQPQHF.

There are many counts of this clonotype. The CDR3 DNA is TGTGCCAGCAGCCAAGGGGACGGTCAGTACTTC. Encoded protein: CASSQGDGQYF. The chain carries TRBV4-2 and TRBJ2-7; possibly TRBD1 or TRBD2 for D (5 bases each). Trimming took 1 base from V and 10 from J, leaving 8 bases between them. The germline V gene has CDR1 LGHNA and CDR2 YNFKEQ. The CDR3 is made up of 11 amino acids.

Only one count was recorded for this clonotype. Given a much more abundant clone one base away, this may be a read error. The chain links TRBV6-5 to TRBJ2-5, with no clear D. V was clipped by 5 bases and J by 9 bases, with 25 bases between them. The CDR3 consists of 16 residues. Per germline, CDR1 MNHEY and CDR2 SVGAGI. The CDR3 nucleotides read TGTGCCAGCAGTCACGTCCCTCCGTCTACCTCTTCGTCCCAGTACTTC. As protein: CASSHVPPSTSSSQYF.

This clonotype showed up many times. V and J are TRBV24-1 and TRBJ2-3; 13 bases agree with TRBD2. Germline trimming cut 2 bases from V and 5 bases from J; bases unmatched to any gene: 9. CDR3 length: 18 amino acids. Germline CDR1 reads KGHDR; CDR2 reads SFDVKD. The CDR3 is CATSDSTPGLAGRDTQYF. CDR3 coding DNA: TGTGCCACCAGTGATTCGACACCGGGACTAGCGGGGAGAGATACGCAGTATTTT.

This clonotype occurred a few times. The J gene is TRBJ1-1, the V gene TRBV12-3 or TRBV12-4; no firm D call. Trimming left V 7 bases short and J 8 bases short, with 23 bases between. The CDR3 runs to 15 residues. The CDR3 loop reads CASKYSGANDGEAFF. The DNA of the CDR3 is TGTGCCAGCAAATACTCCGGCGCAAACGATGGGGAAGCTTTCTTT.

This sequence joins TRBV4-2 and TRBJ2-7; TRBD2 matches 8 bases. The CDR3 sequence is 15 residues long. The J segment lost 6 bases and the V segment lost 4 bases, leaving 11 bases of the junction unmatched. Germline CDR1 and CDR2: LGHNA and YNFKEQ. CDR3 amino acids: CASSPGQPLAGEQYF. The CDR3 DNA sequence: TGTGCCAGCAGCCCCGGACAGCCCCTAGCGGGCGAGCAGTACTTC.

This clonotype was seen repeatedly, ten times or more. The chain recombines TRBV7-8 with TRBJ2-2; D perhaps matches TRBD2 (5 bases). The CDR3 contains 12 residues. CDR1 is SGHVS, CDR2 FQNEAQ, per germline. V shed 9 bases and J shed 6 bases, with 11 bases lying between them. The DNA of the CDR3 is TGTGCCAGGACGGGGAAGGCCGGGGAGCTGTTTTTT. Its translation: CARTGKAGELFF.

This chain connects TRBV5-5 to TRBJ2-2, with D unclear. This CDR3 comprises 13 residues. The V end lost 3 bases, the J end lost 5 bases, and 8 bases lay between the germline ends. Germline lookup yields CDR1 SGHKS and CDR2 YYEKEE (reference sequence). CDR3 nucleotides: TGTGCCAGCAGCTCAAGGGATACCGGGGAGCTGTTTTTT. Its translation: CASSSRDTGELFF. The full variable domain, in which reference TRBV5-5 and TRBJ2-2 provide the parts outside the CDR3, is DAGVTQSPTHLIKTRGQQVTLRCSPISGHKSVSWYQQVLGQGPQFIFQYYEKEERGRGNFPDRFSARQFPNYSSELNVNALLLGDSALYLCASSSRDTGELFFGEGSRLTVL.

This clonotype was seen a few times. The chain employs TRBV12-3 or TRBV12-4 and TRBJ2-3; 7 nucleotides match TRBD1. The J segment lost 9 bases and the V segment lost 4 bases, leaving 7 bases of the junction unmatched. The CDR3 loop spans 13 amino acids. The CDR3 here is CASSSRQGGTQYF. The CDR3 DNA sequence: TGTGCCAGCAGTTCCCGACAGGGCGGGACGCAGTATTTT.

V usage is TRBV6-5 and J usage is TRBJ1-1, with a possible D match to TRBD1 (5 bases). CDR1 is MNHEY, CDR2 SVGAGI, per germline. The CDR3 extends over 12 amino acids. V was clipped by 4 bases and J by 8 bases, with 11 bases between them. CDR3 sequence reads: CASSFTGEEAFF. The CDR3 DNA reads TGTGCCAGCAGTTTTACAGGAGAGGAAGCTTTCTTT.

This clonotype was detected only a few times. This chain links TRBV20-1 with TRBJ2-7, with 8 bases lining up with TRBD2. V gave up 4 bases and J gave up 6 bases; unmatched junction bases: 17. This CDR3 has 16 amino acids. Germline V gives CDR1 DFQATT, CDR2 SNEGSKA (reference sequence). CDR3 in amino acids: CSATTNVGLGLSEQYF. For the CDR3, the DNA is TGCAGTGCTACCACTAATGTGGGACTAGGTCTCTCCGAGCAGTACTTC.

At least ten counts were recorded for this clonotype. The rearrangement joins TRBV2 to TRBJ2-3; D is unresolved. In germline, CDR1 is SNHLY, CDR2 FYNNEI. Trimming left V 0 bases short and J 11 bases short, with 12 bases between. CDR3 length: 13 amino acids. The CDR3 DNA reads as TGTGCCAGCAGTGAAGCGGAAGGGTTCGGGCAGTATTTT. As protein: CASSEAEGFGQYF. Full variable domain (remainder filled in from reference TRBV2 and TRBJ2-3): EPEVTQTPSHQVTQMGQEVILRCVPISNHLYFYWYRQILGQKVEFLVSFYNNEISEKSEIFDDQFSVERPDGSNFTLKIRSTKLEDSAMYFCASSEAEGFGQYFGPGTRLTVL.

This clonotype showed up many times. The chain combines TRBV3-1 with TRBJ2-7; no definite D call. The CDR3 contains 13 residues. Germline CDR1 and CDR2: LGHDT and YNNKEL (reference sequence). V lost 1 base to trimming and J lost 2 bases, with 6 bases between them. The CDR3 DNA reads as TGTGCCAGCAGCCAAGCCCAAACCTACGAGCAGTACTTC. It specifies CASSQAQTYEQYF.

This clonotype occurred many times. The chain is built from TRBV3-1 and TRBJ1-4; D is uncertain. Between the trimmed V and J ends, which lost 0 bases and 4 bases, there was a span of 12 bases. Germline V gene sequence: CDR1 LGHDT, CDR2 YNNKEL (reference sequence). The CDR3 extends over 16 amino acids. The CDR3 nucleotides are TGTGCCAGCAGCCAAGACGGGTCCGGGGTTAATGAAAAACTGTTTTTT. Protein: CASSQDGSGVNEKLFF.

J is TRBJ2-7 and V is TRBV7-9; 8 bases line up with TRBD2. CDR3 size: 18 residues. V trimming: 5 bases; J trimming: 6 bases; junction bases outside the gene matches: 21. Per the germline V gene, CDR1 is SEHNR and CDR2 is FQNEAQ (reference sequence). The CDR3 DNA is TGTGCCAGCAGCGAGAATAGAGCGGGAGTAGCTGGACCGGTCGAGCAGTACTTC. Protein sequence: CASSENRAGVAGPVEQYF.

This clonotype was recorded at least ten times. This sequence joins TRBV9 and TRBJ2-5; tentatively, D is TRBD2 (6 bases). This CDR3 spans 15 amino acids. The germline V gene has CDR1 SGDLS and CDR2 YYNGEE. V lost 3 bases, J lost 5 bases, and 17 bases lay in between. The CDR3 DNA sequence: TGTGCCAGCAGCGCAACTAGCACTACATCCGAGACCCAGTACTTC. Translation gives CASSATSTTSETQYF.

This clonotype was recorded at least ten times. The chain's CDR3 is CASSLEGASPSYEQYF. The CDR3, as DNA: TGTGCCAGCAGCTTGGAGGGGGCCTCGCCCTCCTACGAGCAGTACTTC. The V and J genes are TRBV5-5 and TRBJ2-7; 7 positions agree with TRBD1. The CDR3 extends over 16 amino acids. The J segment lost 0 bases and the V segment lost 0 bases, leaving 6 bases of the junction unmatched. From germline, CDR1 is SGHKS and CDR2 YYEKEE (reference sequence).